This T cell receptor beta chain was sequenced for a study of blood T cell repertoires in COVID-19. Background on the study: Donors in the United States, Italy and Spain gave samples during acute or convalescent COVID-19.

J gave up 1 base and V 2 bases, and 4 bases lay outside the gene matches. In germline, CDR1 is LGHDT, CDR2 YNNKEL (reference sequence). CDR3 length: 15 residues. Participants were placed into cohorts based on the clinical history they reported. The table came from immunoSEQ multiplex PCR; TCRdb's copy has only in-frame clones and leaves some out. The table records about 180,000 clones, 87% of them present only once. The sequenced sample was PBMCs or T cells enriched from blood (not recorded which). The TCR comes from a human donor with acute COVID-19. The donor label of this sample is uncertain. The V and J genes are TRBV3-1 (or the pseudogene TRBV3-2) and TRBJ1-1, with 7 bases that match TRBD1. For the CDR3, the DNA is TGTGCCAGCAGCCAACCTCCAGGGGGGAACACTGAAGCTTTCTTT. Its translation is CASSQPPGGNTEAFF.